This note documents a single T cell receptor beta chain sequence. The data originate from a study of blood T cell repertoires in COVID-19. In the study overall: PBMCs, B-cell-depleted T cells, or T cells provided the cDNA or gDNA that made up the material.

Germline CDR1 reads SNHLY; CDR2 reads FYNNEI. The CDR3 has 13 amino acids. V lost 7 bases and J 1 base, leaving 10 bases between the germline ends. The table came from immunoSEQ multiplex PCR; TCRdb's copy has only in-frame clones and leaves some out. The sample lists 250,000 to 300,000 clones; 75% to 90% were seen once. The sequence came from an older woman with COVID-19, enrolled during active disease. The specimen was peripheral blood. This chain uses TRBV2 with TRBJ1-1; a possible D gene is TRBD1 (6 bases). The CDR3 loop is CASKGVQNTEAFF. As DNA, the CDR3 is TGTGCCAGCAAGGGGGTACAGAACACTGAAGCTTTCTTT.